This entry is about one T cell receptor beta chain. Its antigen is undetermined. PCR involved 60 Vbeta and 13 Jbeta primers. Data came from immunoSEQ multiplex PCR; TCRdb stores just in-frame clones and leaves some out. The sample lists around 150,000 clones; 70% to 80% were seen once. The source of the sample is a study of cytomegalovirus exposure and HLA in healthy donors. For the study at large: Among roughly 180 million T cells, an earlier analysis found 117 million unique TCR beta sequences. Study-wide findings and caveats: CMV serostatus was the only immune exposure information that was available. Exclusion applied to some V segments, including TRBV6-2 and TRBV6-3, as they were indistinguishable. Per a later analysis, HLA-associated TCR beta chains showed more clonal expansion than other, equally common TCR beta chains.

With 4 bases removed from V and 5 bases from J, the gap between germline ends came to 15 bases. The CDR3 loop spans 15 amino acids. The germline gives CDR1 SSHAT, CDR2 FNYEAQ (reference sequence). The genes are TRBV7-7 and TRBJ2-1; D is perhaps TRBD1 (5 bases). The sample comprised PBMCs. The sequence came from a female donor in good health and CMV-seropositive. The CDR3 loop reads CASSWSIQDNNEQFF. For the CDR3, the DNA is TGTGCCAGCAGCTGGTCGATACAGGATAACAATGAGCAGTTCTTC.